This T cell receptor (beta chain) appears in the sequencing data of a study of vaccination effects on CD4 cells after COVID-19. Across the whole study: Post-vaccine specimens arrived a median 72 days past the second dose.

In the case of this clone: Its antigen is unidentified.

Germline CDR1 GTSNPN, CDR2 SVGIG (reference sequence). Trimming removed 5 bases at V and 10 bases at J, with 21 bases between. The CDR3 consists of 15 residues. Study findings and constraints: Convalescent patients were scarce, and early post-infection timepoints were absent.

Using immunoSEQ multiplex PCR, the repertoire was profiled, and TCRdb retains in-frame clones only, with some absent. The sample shows tens of thousands of clones, just under 75% of them seen only once. Once cultured for approximately ten days, the cells underwent separation to obtain CD4+ T cells. Vaccination of participants consisted of two doses of either the BNT162b2 or mRNA-1273 vaccine. Having tested negative for nucleocapsid antibodies, the vaccine recipients showed no prior SARS-CoV-2 infection. V gene TRBV30 combines with J gene TRBJ1-6, with TRBD1 as a possible D gene (6 bases). The receptor was derived from a human donor who received a COVID-19 vaccine. The specimen comprised CD4+ T cells from PBMCs cultured without peptide, sampled after COVID-19 vaccination. The CDR3 sequence: CAWVRKQGKESPLHF. CDR3 in DNA: TGTGCCTGGGTAAGGAAACAGGGAAAGGAATCACCCCTCCACTTT. The full variable domain, its missing parts supplied by reference TRBV30 and TRBJ1-6, is SQTIHQWPATLVQPVGSPLSLECTVEGTSNPNLYWYRQAAGRGLQLLFYSVGIGQISSEVPQNLSASRPQDRQFILSSKKLLLSDSGFYLCAWVRKQGKESPLHFGNGTRLTVT.